Listed here are 26 T cell receptor beta chains from one sample, sequenced in a study of OX40 agonist ivuxolimab in advanced cancers. Clones were sequenced by immunoSEQ multiplex PCR, and TCRdb holds only the in-frame ones, with some missing. Seen here are 65,000 to 85,000 clones, 85% observed once, and the top ten hold around 2%. Sequences were derived from CD4+ or CD8+ T cells sorted from blood, sampled in a trial of the OX40 agonist ivuxolimab. The receptors originated from an adult with an advanced solid tumor such as melanoma, head and neck, liver or kidney cancer.

This chain joins TRBV30 and TRBJ1-5, with 7 bases lining up with TRBD1. The CDR3 is made up of 15 amino acids. Per the germline V gene, CDR1 is GTSNPN and CDR2 is SVGIG (reference sequence). J gave up 0 bases and V 1 base, and 3 bases lay outside the gene matches. CDR3 DNA: TGTGCCTGGAGTGCGAACAGGGGTAGCAATCAGCCCCAGCATTTT. Its protein is CAWSANRGSNQPQHF.

This chain uses TRBV19 with TRBJ2-3; 16 bases fit TRBD2. Losses at the gene ends were 6 bases for V and 4 bases for J; bases not matched to a gene: 1. The CDR3 has 15 amino acids. Germline V gene sequence: CDR1 LNHDA, CDR2 SQIVND (reference sequence). CDR3 sequence reads: CASRGLAGGSDTQYF. The DNA for the CDR3 is TGTGCCAGTAGGGGACTAGCGGGAGGGTCAGATACGCAGTATTTT. The full variable domain, in which reference TRBV19 and TRBJ2-3 provide the parts outside the CDR3, is DGGITQSPKYLFRKEGQNVTLSCEQNLNHDAMYWYRQDPGQGLRLIYYSQIVNDFQKGDIAEGYSVSREKKESFPLTVTSAQKNPTAFYLCASRGLAGGSDTQYFGPGTRLTVL.

This clone was detected once. V is TRBV4-3 and J is TRBJ2-1, with TRBD1 as a possible D gene (6 bases). Germline CDR1 LGHNA, CDR2 YSLEER. Trimming shortened V by 0 bases and J by 0 bases, and 9 bases separated the two germline ends. CDR3 length: 16 amino acids. CDR3 sequence reads: CASSQDRGISYNEQFF. The CDR3 bases are TGCGCCAGCAGCCAAGATAGGGGGATCTCCTACAATGAGCAGTTCTTC.

CDR3 protein: CASSQGARTDTQYF. In nucleotides, the CDR3 is TGTGCCAGCAGCCAGGGGGCCCGCACAGATACGCAGTATTTT. The rearrangement links TRBV9 to TRBJ2-3; TRBD1 aligns across 8 bases. Germline-derived CDR1 and CDR2 are SGDLS and YYNGEE. The CDR3 loop spans 14 amino acids. V lost 4 bases and J lost 1; bases outside the gene matches: 2.

This chain joins TRBV27 and TRBJ2-1, with 9 bases fitting TRBD2. The trim removed 5 bases at V and 10 bases at J, leaving 9 bases unmatched. In germline, CDR1 is MNHEY, CDR2 SMNVEV (reference sequence). The length of the CDR3 is 14 residues. The CDR3 here is CASSVSAGGGEQFF. The CDR3 nucleotides are TGTGCCAGCAGTGTGTCGGCGGGAGGGGGCGAGCAGTTCTTC.

This clone was picked up one time. The V call is TRBV5-1, the J call TRBJ2-1; TRBD2 might be the D (5 bases). V lost 7 bases to trimming and J lost 6 bases, with 14 bases between them. Germline V gives CDR1 SGHRS, CDR2 YFSETQ. This CDR3 has 13 amino acids. CDR3 residues: CASGETLPNEQFF. CDR3 nucleotide sequence: TGCGCCAGCGGGGAGACTTTACCCAATGAGCAGTTCTTC.

The V gene is TRBV29-1, the J gene TRBJ2-1; 9 bases map to TRBD2. J lost 8 bases, V lost 4 bases, and 3 bases had no gene match. This CDR3 region has 12 residues. CDR1 and CDR2 (germline): SQVTM, ANQGSEA. The CDR3 DNA reads as TGCAGCGTTGCGGGACTAGCCTATGAGCAGTTCTTC. Encoded protein: CSVAGLAYEQFF.

V is TRBV10-1 and J is TRBJ2-3; TRBD2 matches 14 bases. V trimming: 2 bases; J trimming: 0 bases; junction bases outside the gene matches: 4. CDR1 is WNHNN, CDR2 SYGVQD, per germline (reference sequence). The CDR3 runs to 18 residues. The CDR3 DNA follows: TGCGCCAGCAGTGAGGCGGGACTAGCGGGGGACAGCACAGATACGCAGTATTTT. Amino acids: CASSEAGLAGDSTDTQYF.

The J gene is TRBJ1-5, the V gene TRBV6-1; D call uncertain. Germline loops: CDR1 MNHNS, CDR2 SASEGT. V was cut by 5 bases and J by 4 bases, with 3 bases left in between. The CDR3 loop spans 11 amino acids. CDR3 loop: CASSPNQPQHF. Written as DNA, the CDR3 is TGTGCCAGCAGTCCAAATCAGCCCCAGCATTTT.

The chain uses TRBV27 and TRBJ2-1, with a weak D call TRBD2 (6 bases). The germline V and J ends were trimmed by 5 bases and 5 bases, with 16 bases remaining between them. From germline, CDR1 is MNHEY and CDR2 SMNVEV (reference sequence). This CDR3 contains 15 residues. In DNA form, the CDR3 reads TGTGCCAGCAGTGTCCTAGCGAGTGCTAACAATGAGCAGTTCTTC. Translated: CASSVLASANNEQFF.

The chain combines TRBV29-1 with TRBJ1-2; D uncertain. Trimming stripped 3 bases from V and 6 bases from J, with 20 bases between. The CDR3 loop spans 15 amino acids. Per the germline V gene, CDR1 is SQVTM and CDR2 is ANQGSEA. The CDR3 DNA follows: TGCAGCGTTGATCGGACCCTTCAGATACCAAATGGCTACACCTTC. This gives the protein CSVDRTLQIPNGYTF.

A remark on this clone: Sequence at one end of the junction differs from germline and may be a read error. The chain recombines TRBV7-7 with TRBJ2-5; weak D call: TRBD1 (6 bases). CDR1 and CDR2 from the germline V gene are SSHAT and FNYEAQ (reference sequence). The CDR3 is made up of 13 amino acids. CDR3: CASSTGLKETQYF. CDR3 bases: TGTGCTAGCAGTACAGGGTTGAAAGAGACCCAGTACTTC.

The chain recombines TRBV9 with TRBJ2-7, with 8 bases lining up with TRBD1. Trimming cost V 4 bases and J 2 bases; bases outside gene matches: 8. Germline assignment: CDR1 SGDLS and CDR2 YYNGEE. The CDR3 covers 15 residues. As DNA, the CDR3 is TGTGCCAGCAGCAGTAGTGGACAGGGTCCCTACGAGCAGTACTTC. It encodes CASSSSGQGPYEQYF.

The chain has TRBV7-2 and TRBJ2-5, with D perhaps being TRBD1 or TRBD2 (5 bases each). The germline V and J ends were trimmed by 0 bases and 6 bases, with 14 bases remaining between them. CDR3 length: 15 amino acids. Germline V gene data show CDR1 as SGHTA and CDR2 as FQGNSA. CDR3: CASSLAGPLSQTQYF. CDR3 sequence (DNA): TGTGCCAGCAGCTTAGCGGGACCCCTTAGCCAGACCCAGTACTTC.

This clone was detected only once. The CDR3 loop reads CASSRTRNYNEQFF. CDR3 coding DNA: TGCGCCAGCAGCCGGACAAGGAACTACAATGAGCAGTTCTTC. The chain combines TRBV5-1 with TRBJ2-1; D possibly corresponds to TRBD1 (5 bases). The CDR3 consists of 14 residues. CDR1 and CDR2 from the germline V gene are SGHRS and YFSETQ. V was cut by 4 bases and J by 3 bases, with 11 bases left in between.

This chain links TRBV19 with TRBJ1-1; D unclear. The CDR3 sequence is 11 residues long. Per the germline V gene, CDR1 is LNHDA and CDR2 is SQIVND (reference sequence). V was cut by 4 bases and J by 9 bases, with 9 bases left in between. The CDR3 nucleotides read TGTGCCAGTAGTAGCCGGATACAAGCTTTCTTT. Translating gives CASSSRIQAFF. Supplemented by reference TRBV19 and TRBJ1-1, the full variable domain reads DGGITQSPKYLFRKEGQNVTLSCEQNLNHDAMYWYRQDPGQGLRLIYYSQIVNDFQKGDIAEGYSVSREKKESFPLTVTSAQKNPTAFYLCASSSRIQAFFGQGTRLTVV.

This chain connects TRBV29-1 to TRBJ2-1, with TRBD1 identical over 7 bases. The germline CDR1 and CDR2 sequences are SQVTM and ANQGSEA. Losses at the gene ends were 7 bases for V and 8 bases for J; bases not matched to a gene: 14. This CDR3 has 14 residues. The CDR3, as DNA: TGCAGCGGGAGACAGGGTCCACCGTACGATGAGCAGTTCTTC. Translated, it gives CSGRQGPPYDEQFF.

This clone was detected only a few times. The V call is TRBV2, the J call TRBJ1-5; D might be TRBD1 (5 bases). The CDR3 contains 14 residues. V was shortened by 4 bases and J by 2 bases, with 9 bases between the two germline ends. Germline V lookup: CDR1 SNHLY, CDR2 FYNNEI. The CDR3: CASSGDGGNQPQHF. In DNA, the CDR3 is TGTGCCAGCAGTGGGGACGGAGGCAATCAGCCCCAGCATTTT.

The V and J genes are TRBV19 and TRBJ1-2; 11 nucleotides agree with TRBD1. The ends lost 6 bases at V and 9 bases at J; junction bases unmatched: 9. Germline lookup yields CDR1 LNHDA and CDR2 SQIVND (reference sequence). The CDR3 contains 14 residues. The CDR3 nucleotides are TGTGCCAGTAGCACGGGACAGGGGGAGTGGAGCTACACCTTC. This gives the protein CASSTGQGEWSYTF.

The chain combines TRBV10-3 with TRBJ2-3; D is possibly TRBD2 (6 bases). V lost 4 bases and J 4 bases, leaving 9 bases between the germline ends. CDR1 is ENHRY and CDR2 is SYGVKD in the germline V gene. The CDR3 spans 13 residues. The CDR3 is CAISGRGADTQYF. CDR3 in DNA: TGTGCCATCAGTGGGCGGGGAGCAGATACGCAGTATTTT.

This clone was found once. V and J are TRBV10-2 and TRBJ2-1; TRBD2 might be the D (5 bases). CDR3 length: 14 amino acids. Between the trimmed V and J ends, which lost 7 bases and 3 bases, there was a span of 13 bases. CDR1 is WSHSY and CDR2 is SAAADI in the germline V gene. DNA for the CDR3: TGCGCCAGCATTCCGGGATCCGACTACAATGAGCAGTTCTTC. Its protein is CASIPGSDYNEQFF.

CDR3 sequence (DNA): TGTGCCAGTAGTGGAGCGGTTGCAGATACGCAGTATTTT. This translates into CASSGAVADTQYF. The V and J genes are TRBV19 and TRBJ2-3, with D perhaps matching TRBD2 (5 bases). The CDR3 is 13 residues long. Between the trimmed V and J ends, which lost 5 bases and 4 bases, there was a span of 10 bases. The V gene's germline CDR1 is LNHDA and CDR2 SQIVND (reference sequence). The variable domain in full, completed from reference TRBV19 and TRBJ2-3, reads DGGITQSPKYLFRKEGQNVTLSCEQNLNHDAMYWYRQDPGQGLRLIYYSQIVNDFQKGDIAEGYSVSREKKESFPLTVTSAQKNPTAFYLCASSGAVADTQYFGPGTRLTVL.

This clone showed up just once. The genes are TRBV19 and TRBJ2-3, with TRBD2 matching over 8 bases. The CDR3 runs to 15 residues. Trimming cost V 7 bases and J 4 bases; bases outside gene matches: 10. The germline V gene has CDR1 LNHDA and CDR2 SQIVND (reference sequence). This CDR3 is CASTLGTRYADTQYF. The CDR3 DNA reads as TGTGCCAGTACCCTGGGGACTAGGTATGCAGATACGCAGTATTTT.

The J gene is TRBJ2-7, the V gene TRBV27; weak D call: TRBD2 (6 bases). The germline gives CDR1 MNHEY, CDR2 SMNVEV (reference sequence). The ends were cut back, 6 bases at V and 4 bases at J, with 16 bases in the middle. This CDR3 has 14 amino acids. The CDR3 spells CASSFGRGLYEQYF. DNA of the CDR3: TGTGCCAGCAGCTTTGGACGGGGGTTGTACGAGCAGTACTTC.

The genes are TRBV10-1 and TRBJ2-3; D might be TRBD1 (6 bases). The CDR3 runs to 17 residues. CDR1 is WNHNN and CDR2 is SYGVQD in the germline V gene (reference sequence). V lost 3 bases to trimming and J lost 2 bases, with 18 bases between them. DNA of the CDR3: TGCGCCAGCAGTGACACAGGGCAGGATAAGGACACAGATACGCAGTATTTT. Its translation: CASSDTGQDKDTDTQYF.

V is TRBV4-2 and J is TRBJ1-1; unclear D gene. Germline-derived CDR1 and CDR2 are LGHNA and YNFKEQ. Trimming took off 1 base at V and 5 bases at J, with 14 bases between the two ends. CDR3 length: 15 residues. CDR3 sequence: CASSQGPRGETEAFF. DNA of the CDR3: TGTGCCAGCAGCCAAGGGCCCCGGGGTGAGACTGAAGCTTTCTTT.